Below are 28 T cell receptor beta chains sequenced from a single sample in a study of T cells in Graves' hyperthyroidism and ophthalmopathy. Amplified TCR beta CDR3 regions derived from RNA transcripts. HTBI primers drove first-round RT-PCR of the TCR CDR3. TCRdb passed the multiplex PCR reads through MiXCR, listing each CDR3 protein once. The table has a few hundred thousand distinct CDR3 sequences, about 13% seen once. The sample consisted of blood. These receptors all stem from a woman aged 18-29 years with Graves' hyperthyroidism.

This clonotype was found many times. The CDR3, as DNA: TGTGCCAGCAGCTGGGGTACAGGTGTCGACAATGAGCAGTTCTTC. Translating gives CASSWGTGVDNEQFF. V usage is TRBV5-6 and J usage is TRBJ2-1; maybe TRBD1 (5 bases). Trimming left V 3 bases short and J 5 bases short, with 15 bases between. The germline V gene encodes CDR1 SGHDT and CDR2 YYEEEE. This CDR3 is built from 15 residues. Full variable domain (outside the CDR3, taken from reference TRBV5-6 and TRBJ2-1): DAGVTQSPTHLIKTRGQQVTLRCSPKSGHDTVSWYQQALGQGPQFIFQYYEEEERQRGNFPDRFSGHQFPNYSSELNVNALLLGDSALYLCASSWGTGVDNEQFFGPGTRLTVL.

This clonotype was detected ten times or more. V and J are TRBV28 and TRBJ2-7; TRBD1 matches at 12 bases. CDR1 is MDHEN, CDR2 SYDVKM, per germline. This CDR3 has 17 residues. Unmatched junction bases numbered 9, after V lost 2 bases and J lost 4 bases. CDR3 sequence: CASSLVGTGGKSYEQYF. The CDR3 DNA reads as TGTGCCAGCAGTTTAGTCGGGACAGGGGGCAAGAGTTACGAGCAGTACTTC. The full variable domain, with the rest looked up from reference TRBV28 and TRBJ2-7, is DVKVTQSSRYLVKRTGEKVFLECVQDMDHENMFWYRQDPGLGLRLIYFSYDVKMKEKGDIPEGYSVSREKKERFSLILESASTNQTSMYLCASSLVGTGGKSYEQYFGPGTRLTVT.

This clonotype was seen ten or more times. The chain combines TRBV6-2 or TRBV6-3 with TRBJ1-5; TRBD1 aligns across 8 bases. The V and J ends lost 2 bases and 4 bases, in that order; junction bases with no gene match: 16. CDR3 size: 19 residues. Germline CDR1 MNHEY, CDR2 SVGEGT. In nucleotides, the CDR3 is TGTGCCAGCAGTTACACAGGCTTCCAACAGGGGGGATTTAATCAGCCCCAGCATTTT. It codes for CASSYTGFQQGGFNQPQHF.

The rearrangement joins TRBV18 to TRBJ2-1; TRBD1 aligns across 7 bases. The length of the CDR3 is 13 residues. Germline values: CDR1 KGHSH, CDR2 LQKENI. The junction had 8 bases not matched to a gene; V was cut back by 6 bases and J by 9 bases. The CDR3 nucleotides are TGTGCCAGCTCGCTACAGGGGTTTAGTGAGCAGTTCTTC. Protein product: CASSLQGFSEQFF.

The chain recombines TRBV27 with TRBJ1-3; D possibly corresponds to TRBD1 (6 bases). The V end lost 6 bases, the J end lost 1 base, and 31 bases lay between the germline ends. CDR3 length equals 21 residues. Germline V gene data show CDR1 as MNHEY and CDR2 as SMNVEV (reference sequence). Written as DNA, the CDR3 is TGTGCCAGCAGGGGGGCCACACCGACAGACCCGCAAGGAACTTCTGGAAACACCATATATTTT. This encodes CASRGATPTDPQGTSGNTIYF.

This clonotype has a count of ten or more. The chain is built from TRBV11-2 and TRBJ2-1, with D perhaps matching TRBD2 (5 bases). The CDR3 is made up of 12 amino acids. In germline, CDR1 is SGHAT, CDR2 FQNNGV. Trimming took 6 bases from V and 10 from J, leaving 13 bases between them. The CDR3 coding sequence is TGTGCCAGCAGTTCCTTGGGAGAGGAGCAGTTCTTC. This gives the protein CASSSLGEEQFF.

Note on this clonotype: One base away lies a much larger clone, so this may be a sequencing read error. DNA of the CDR3: TGTGTCAGCAGCCCCGACAGGGGCGAGTCCATGAACACTGAAGCTTTCTTT. This sequence encodes CVSSPDRGESMNTEAFF. The V gene is TRBV3-1, the J gene TRBJ1-1; 8 nucleotides align to TRBD1. The germline V gene has CDR1 LGHDT and CDR2 YNNKEL (reference sequence). The CDR3 loop spans 17 amino acids. Filled out from reference TRBV3-1 and TRBJ1-1, the complete variable domain reads DTAVSQTPKYLVTQMGNDKSIKCEQNLGHDTMYWYKQDSKKFLKIMFSYNNKELIINETVPNRFSPKSPDKAHLNLHINSLELGDSAVYFCVSSPDRGESMNTEAFFGQGTRLTVV.

This clonotype was counted a few times. The DNA of the CDR3 is TGTGCCAGCAGCCCGGAAGCGGGAGGCAGTAACAATGAGCAGTTCTTC. Translated: CASSPEAGGSNNEQFF. V and J are TRBV7-3 and TRBJ2-1, with 9 bases aligning to TRBD2. Germline CDR1 is SGHTA and CDR2 is FQGTGA. V was pared by 5 bases and J by 5 bases, with 10 bases of the junction left unmatched. This CDR3 has 16 amino acids.

This clonotype was picked up many times. This sequence joins TRBV11-2 and TRBJ2-1; the D is unclear. The V end was cut by 0 bases, the J end by 6 bases, with 15 bases between. Germline CDR1 SGHAT, CDR2 FQNNGV. The CDR3 length is 16 residues. This CDR3 is CASSLDSNLWGNEQFF. The CDR3 nucleotides read TGTGCCAGCAGCTTAGATTCGAACCTTTGGGGCAATGAGCAGTTCTTC.

This clonotype came up many times. CDR3 sequence reads: CASSLVQSGAYGYTF. In DNA, the CDR3 is TGCGCCAGCAGCTTAGTGCAGTCTGGGGCCTATGGCTACACCTTC. The chain combines TRBV5-1 with TRBJ1-2, with D possibly matching TRBD1 (5 bases). CDR1 and CDR2 from the germline V gene are SGHRS and YFSETQ. The length of the CDR3 is 15 residues. The ends were cut back, 2 bases at V and 4 bases at J, with 15 bases in the middle.

At least ten counts were recorded for this clonotype. The rearrangement links TRBV20-1 to TRBJ1-2; 11 positions agree with TRBD1. The CDR3 spans 15 residues. Trimming removed 3 bases from V and 1 base from J; junction bases left unmatched: 4. Germline CDR1 reads DFQATT; CDR2 reads SNEGSKA (reference sequence). The CDR3 sequence is CSASRTGGVNYGYTF. The CDR3 nucleotides are TGCAGTGCTAGCCGGACAGGGGGCGTTAACTATGGCTACACCTTC.

This clonotype was seen repeatedly, ten times or more. The chain couples TRBV27 to TRBJ2-7; tentatively, D is TRBD2 (6 bases). The V gene's germline CDR1 is MNHEY and CDR2 SMNVEV (reference sequence). V lost 2 bases and J lost 3, with 8 bases in between. The CDR3 extends over 13 amino acids. CDR3 bases: TGTGCCAGCAGTTTAGACGGGGGCTACGAGCAGTACTTC. Translated: CASSLDGGYEQYF.

The sample holds many counts of this clonotype. The chain links TRBV7-2 to TRBJ2-5; TRBD2 agrees at 14 bases. V was clipped by 5 bases and J by 4 bases; unmatched bases: 9. Germline assignment: CDR1 SGHTA and CDR2 FQGNSA. CDR3 length: 17 residues. The CDR3 DNA sequence: TGTGCCAGCAGCGTAGGGGGACTAGCGGGAGTAGGAGAGACCCAGTACTTC. It yields the protein CASSVGGLAGVGETQYF.

This clonotype was counted many times. A read error may account for a junction end that differs from germline. J is TRBJ1-2 and V is TRBV6-1; D unclear. Germline values: CDR1 MNHNS, CDR2 SASEGT. The CDR3 spans 10 residues. CDR3 nucleotides: TGTGCCAGCACTGAAAACGGCTACACCTTC. Translating it yields CASTENGYTF.

This clonotype was detected only a few times. The gene calls are TRBV13 and TRBJ2-7, with D perhaps matching TRBD2 (6 bases). From germline, CDR1 is PRHDT and CDR2 FYEKMQ (reference sequence). The CDR3 length is 14 residues. V lost 5 bases and J lost 2, with 13 bases in between. CDR3 DNA sequence: TGTGCCAGCAGCGGAATAGCGGAAACCTACGAGCAGTACTTC. Translation gives CASSGIAETYEQYF.

This clonotype was counted ten times or more. The chain couples TRBV13 to TRBJ2-5; TRBD1 agrees at 8 bases. Per the germline V gene, CDR1 is PRHDT and CDR2 is FYEKMQ (reference sequence). Trimming at V came to 5 bases and at J to 0 bases, leaving 5 bases not matched to a gene. The CDR3 totals 15 residues. CDR3 in amino acids: CASSEPGQDQETQYF. Here the CDR3 DNA reads TGTGCCAGCAGCGAGCCGGGACAGGACCAAGAGACCCAGTACTTC.

The chain has TRBV28 and TRBJ1-1, with no clear D. V was trimmed by 3 bases and J by 2 bases, leaving 10 bases between them. Germline CDR1 is MDHEN and CDR2 is SYDVKM. This CDR3 region has 14 residues. DNA of the CDR3: TGTGCCAGCAGTTTTGGTGACTATAACACTGAAGCTTTCTTT. Residues: CASSFGDYNTEAFF. The full variable domain, in which reference TRBV28 and TRBJ1-1 provide the parts outside the CDR3, is DVKVTQSSRYLVKRTGEKVFLECVQDMDHENMFWYRQDPGLGLRLIYFSYDVKMKEKGDIPEGYSVSREKKERFSLILESASTNQTSMYLCASSFGDYNTEAFFGQGTRLTVV.

Many counts were recorded for this clonotype. The J gene is TRBJ2-3, the V gene TRBV27; D is unresolved. The V gene's germline CDR1 is MNHEY and CDR2 SMNVEV (reference sequence). V was pared by 4 bases and J by 2 bases, with 7 bases between. The CDR3 length is 13 residues. The CDR3 DNA reads as TGTGCCAGCAGTTCCTTCCTCACAGATACGCAGTATTTT. Residues: CASSSFLTDTQYF.

This clonotype was observed a single time. The chain joins TRBV20-1 to TRBJ2-2, with D unresolved. Trimming removed 4 bases from V and 4 bases from J, with 19 bases in between. Germline lookup yields CDR1 DFQATT and CDR2 SNEGSKA (reference sequence). This CDR3 region has 16 residues. CDR3 DNA sequence: TGCAGTGCTACCGGGCCAACCGCTAGAAGCACCGGGGAGCTGTTTTTT. Its protein is CSATGPTARSTGELFF.

The V gene is TRBV5-6, the J gene TRBJ2-1; D is uncertain. The V end was cut by 1 base, the J end by 9 bases, with 8 bases between. The CDR3 spans 12 residues. Germline CDR1 SGHDT, CDR2 YYEEEE. The CDR3 nucleotides read TGTGCCAGCAGCTTGTCGTCGGGTGAGCAGTTCTTC. This encodes CASSLSSGEQFF.

The sample holds many counts of this clonotype. This chain links TRBV28 with TRBJ1-2; no reliable D call. Trimming removed 6 bases at V and 3 bases at J, with 11 bases between. Per the germline V gene, CDR1 is MDHEN and CDR2 is SYDVKM. The CDR3 contains 13 residues. The DNA for the CDR3 is TGTGCCAGCAGCCTCCCGACTTACTATGGCTACACCTTC. This encodes CASSLPTYYGYTF.

This clonotype has a count of ten or more. V and J are TRBV5-1 and TRBJ2-3; D may be TRBD2 (6 bases). Germline V lookup: CDR1 SGHRS, CDR2 YFSETQ. V dropped 3 bases and J dropped 3 bases, with 14 bases sitting between them. There are 15 residues in the CDR3. CDR3: CASSYTGLSTDTQYF. The CDR3 DNA reads as TGCGCCAGCAGCTACACGGGACTTTCAACAGATACGCAGTATTTT.

This clonotype occurred a few times. The chain recombines TRBV5-4 with TRBJ2-5; D might be TRBD2 (5 bases). V lost 4 bases and J 3 bases, leaving 10 bases between the germline ends. This CDR3 is built from 13 residues. Germline-derived CDR1 and CDR2 are SGHNT and YYREEE (reference sequence). CDR3 sequence reads: CASSTGLKETQYF. CDR3 DNA sequence: TGTGCCAGCAGCACTGGACTCAAAGAGACCCAGTACTTC.

On this clonotype: This may stem from a read error, because a much larger clone lies one nucleotide away. This chain links TRBV3-1 with TRBJ1-2; D might be TRBD1 (5 bases). Germline V lookup: CDR1 LGHDT, CDR2 YNNKEL (reference sequence). V lost 2 bases and J lost 8, with 9 bases in between. The CDR3 covers 12 residues. This chain's CDR3 is CASSQQGGGYTF. The CDR3 bases are TGTGCCAGCAGCCAACAGGGAGGAGGCTACACCTTC.

This clonotype was counted many times. V and J are TRBV30 and TRBJ2-3, with D possibly TRBD2 on 5 matching bases. Per germline, CDR1 GTSNPN and CDR2 SVGIG (reference sequence). V gave up 4 bases and J gave up 0 bases, with 11 bases separating them. The CDR3 runs to 14 residues. CDR3 nucleotide sequence: TGTGCCTGGAAACTAGGATTGAGCACAGATACGCAGTATTTT. Its protein product is CAWKLGLSTDTQYF.

This clonotype showed up many times. The V and J genes are TRBV20-1 and TRBJ2-1, with 12 bases matching TRBD2. Germline values: CDR1 DFQATT, CDR2 SNEGSKA (reference sequence). The CDR3 consists of 15 residues. V was clipped by 4 bases and J by 5 bases; unmatched bases: 6. The CDR3 DNA reads TGCAGTGCTACCAGACTAGCGGGAGCGCACAATGAGCAGTTCTTC. Encoded protein: CSATRLAGAHNEQFF.

This clonotype came up many times. The chain links TRBV5-1 to TRBJ1-5; maybe TRBD1 (6 bases). The V and J ends lost 0 bases and 0 bases respectively, with 7 bases between them. Germline values: CDR1 SGHRS, CDR2 YFSETQ. The CDR3 contains 15 residues. The CDR3 coding sequence is TGCGCCAGCAGCTTGGCGGGGGCTAGCAATCAGCCCCAGCATTTT. This codes for CASSLAGASNQPQHF.

This clonotype was observed at least ten times. The rearrangement joins TRBV3-1 to TRBJ2-2, with a weak D call TRBD2 (5 bases). There are 15 residues in the CDR3. Trimming removed 4 bases from V and 3 bases from J, with 12 bases in between. The germline V gene encodes CDR1 LGHDT and CDR2 YNNKEL (reference sequence). CDR3 DNA: TGTGCCAGCAGCCGATCGACGGACTACACCGGGGAGCTGTTTTTT. It specifies CASSRSTDYTGELFF.